This T cell receptor beta chain stems from a study of T cell responses to AZD1222 COVID-19 vaccine. Sequencing was performed with immunoSEQ multiplex PCR; in TCRdb, only in-frame clones are kept and a portion is missing. The data hold 140,000 or so clones, with approximately 90% observed a single time. V lost 4 bases, J lost 3 bases, and 8 bases lay in between. Germline lookup yields CDR1 SGHRS and CDR2 YFSETQ. The CDR3 runs to 12 residues. This TCR was recovered from an adult who received the AZD1222 COVID-19 vaccine. The source was peripheral blood, collected 28 days after the second AZD1222 dose. J is TRBJ2-7 and V is TRBV5-1; unclear D gene. DNA of the CDR3: TGCGCCAGCAGCGCGGACGGCTACGAGCAGTACTTC. Its protein product is CASSADGYEQYF.